This is a list of T cell receptor beta chains from one sample in a study of long-term antiretroviral therapy in people with HIV. Sequencing used immunoSEQ multiplex PCR; TCRdb keeps in-frame clones, though not all of them. This table holds about 21,000 clones, around 80% found once. Sample: unsorted PBMCs, taken 1.9 years after starting antiretroviral therapy. The receptors were gathered from a woman between 50 and 59 years old with HIV. CDR3s include the opening cysteine and the closing phenylalanine or tryptophan. Fields, in order: V gene, clone size, J gene, D gene, CDR3 protein, CDR3 DNA. A D gene is named only where the DNA matches it firmly. Clone size appears in some rows only: once, few, many, or a class for an expanded clone.

>TRBV23-1|-|TRBJ1-1|-
CASSPVQGTHTEAFF
TGCGCCAGCAGTCCGGTTCAGGGTACGCACACTGAAGCTTTCTTT
>TRBV28|-|TRBJ2-7|-
CASRTLLGEQYF
TGTGCCAGCAGGACCCTTTTGGGAGAGCAGTACTTC
>TRBV27|-|TRBJ1-2|-
CASSLIRDPKWGYTF
TGTGCCAGCAGTCTCATCCGGGACCCTAAATGGGGCTACACCTTC
>TRBV5-1|once|TRBJ1-2|TRBD1
CASSWGAGTENYGYTF
TGCGCCAGCAGCTGGGGGGCCGGGACAGAAAACTATGGCTACACCTTC
>TRBV9|-|TRBJ2-3|-
CASSGRSDTQYF
TGTGCCAGCAGCGGGCGCTCAGATACGCAGTATTTT
>TRBV7-6|-|TRBJ2-7|-
CASSPLSGAYEQYF
TGTGCCAGCAGCCCCTTGTCGGGCGCCTACGAGCAGTACTTC
>TRBV30|once|TRBJ1-2|-
CAWAEGVGYGYTF
TGTGCCTGGGCCGAGGGGGTAGGCTATGGCTACACCTTC
>TRBV27|-|TRBJ1-2|TRBD1
CASSPSTGVGGYTF
TGTGCCAGCAGTCCCTCAACAGGGGTAGGAGGCTACACCTTC
>TRBV2|-|TRBJ2-1|-
CASTFERSQFF
TGTGCCAGCACTTTCGAGAGGTCTCAGTTCTTC
>TRBV5-1|-|TRBJ2-5|TRBD1
CASSWGQGQETQYF
TGCGCCAGCAGCTGGGGACAGGGCCAAGAGACCCAGTACTTC
>TRBV4-2|-|TRBJ2-5|TRBD1
CASSQEFGQGTPETQYF
TGTGCCAGCAGCCAAGAGTTCGGACAGGGGACCCCCGAGACCCAGTACTTC
>TRBV5-6|-|TRBJ1-1|-
CASSTLNTEAFF
TGTGCCAGCAGCACGCTGAACACTGAAGCTTTCTTT
>TRBV6-5|-|TRBJ2-5|TRBD2
CASKTSGGKTQYF
TGTGCCAGCAAGACTAGCGGGGGGAAGACCCAGTACTTC
>TRBV5-5|few|TRBJ2-7|-
CASSFADEQYF
TGTGCCAGCAGCTTCGCGGATGAGCAGTACTTC
>TRBV19|-|TRBJ2-5|-
CASSIHYRRGETQYF
TGTGCCAGTAGTATTCACTATAGACGGGGAGAGACCCAGTACTTC
>TRBV7-8|-|TRBJ2-5|TRBD2
CASSKDSGGAVKTQYF
TGTGCCAGCAGCAAAGACAGCGGGGGGGCCGTAAAGACCCAGTACTTC
>TRBV11-1|-|TRBJ2-7|TRBD2
CASSFERGFTYEQYF
TGTGCCAGCAGCTTCGAGCGGGGGTTCACCTACGAGCAGTACTTC
>TRBV29-1|-|TRBJ1-2|TRBD1
CSVGQGYGYTF
TGCAGCGTTGGACAGGGGTATGGCTACACCTTC
>TRBV4-3|-|TRBJ2-5|TRBD2
CASSQEAGRTETQYF
TGCGCCAGCAGCCAAGAAGCGGGGAGGACGGAGACCCAGTACTTC
>TRBV4-2|-|TRBJ1-2|TRBD1
CASSQVPGQALGYTF
TGTGCCAGCAGCCAAGTTCCAGGACAGGCGCTGGGCTACACCTTC
>TRBV30|-|TRBJ1-6|TRBD1
CAWRIQGAAGSPLHF
TGTGCCTGGAGGATACAGGGGGCGGCGGGTTCACCCCTCCACTTT
>TRBV7-9|-|TRBJ2-3|TRBD2
CASSFSGDTDTQYF
TGTGCCAGCAGCTTTAGCGGGGACACAGATACGCAGTATTTT
>TRBV7-9|-|TRBJ1-4|-
CASSLVGPGEGEKLFF
TGTGCCAGCAGCTTAGTGGGGCCGGGGGAAGGTGAAAAACTGTTTTTT
>TRBV5-8|-|TRBJ2-1|-
CASSKGQRDNEQFF
TGTGCCAGCAGCAAGGGCCAGAGAGATAATGAGCAGTTCTTC
>TRBV5-4|-|TRBJ2-5|TRBD1
CASSLGQGVEETQYF
TGTGCCAGCAGCTTGGGACAGGGGGTAGAAGAGACCCAGTACTTC
>TRBV30|-|TRBJ1-2|-
CAWSPDMFYGYTF
TGTGCCTGGAGTCCAGACATGTTCTATGGCTACACCTTC
>TRBV7-9|-|TRBJ2-3|TRBD1
CASSPPPGQLTDTQYF
TGTGCCAGCAGCCCACCCCCGGGACAGCTAACAGATACGCAGTATTTT
>TRBV28|-|TRBJ1-2|-
CASRERGQSGYTF
TGTGCCAGCAGGGAGCGGGGGCAGTCTGGCTACACCTTC
>TRBV9|-|TRBJ2-1|-
CASSTDSQSSYNEQFF
TGTGCCAGCAGCACCGACAGCCAGAGCTCCTACAATGAGCAGTTCTTC
>TRBV7-2|-|TRBJ2-7|-
CASSSGDTYEQYF
TGTGCCAGCAGCTCCGGGGACACCTACGAGCAGTACTTC